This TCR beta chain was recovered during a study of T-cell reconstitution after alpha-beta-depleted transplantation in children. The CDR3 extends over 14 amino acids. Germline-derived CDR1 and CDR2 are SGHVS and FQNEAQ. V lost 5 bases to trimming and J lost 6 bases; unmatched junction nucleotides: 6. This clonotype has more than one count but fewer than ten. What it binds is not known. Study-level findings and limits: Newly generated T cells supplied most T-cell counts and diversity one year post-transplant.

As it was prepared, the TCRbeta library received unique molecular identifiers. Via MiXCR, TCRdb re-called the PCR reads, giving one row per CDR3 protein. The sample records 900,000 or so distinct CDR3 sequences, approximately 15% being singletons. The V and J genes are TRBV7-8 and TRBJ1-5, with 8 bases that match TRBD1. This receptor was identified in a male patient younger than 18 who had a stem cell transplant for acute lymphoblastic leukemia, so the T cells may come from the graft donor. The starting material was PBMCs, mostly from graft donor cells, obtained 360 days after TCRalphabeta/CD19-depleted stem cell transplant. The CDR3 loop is CASSPRQGPQPQHF. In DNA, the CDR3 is TGTGCCAGCAGCCCTCGACAGGGGCCTCAGCCCCAGCATTTT. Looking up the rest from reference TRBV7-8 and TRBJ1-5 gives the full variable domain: GAGVSQSPRYKVAKRGQDVALRCDPISGHVSLFWYQQALGQGPEFLTYFQNEAQLDKSGLPSDRFFAERPEGSVSTLKIQRTQQEDSAVYLCASSPRQGPQPQHFGDGTRLSIL.